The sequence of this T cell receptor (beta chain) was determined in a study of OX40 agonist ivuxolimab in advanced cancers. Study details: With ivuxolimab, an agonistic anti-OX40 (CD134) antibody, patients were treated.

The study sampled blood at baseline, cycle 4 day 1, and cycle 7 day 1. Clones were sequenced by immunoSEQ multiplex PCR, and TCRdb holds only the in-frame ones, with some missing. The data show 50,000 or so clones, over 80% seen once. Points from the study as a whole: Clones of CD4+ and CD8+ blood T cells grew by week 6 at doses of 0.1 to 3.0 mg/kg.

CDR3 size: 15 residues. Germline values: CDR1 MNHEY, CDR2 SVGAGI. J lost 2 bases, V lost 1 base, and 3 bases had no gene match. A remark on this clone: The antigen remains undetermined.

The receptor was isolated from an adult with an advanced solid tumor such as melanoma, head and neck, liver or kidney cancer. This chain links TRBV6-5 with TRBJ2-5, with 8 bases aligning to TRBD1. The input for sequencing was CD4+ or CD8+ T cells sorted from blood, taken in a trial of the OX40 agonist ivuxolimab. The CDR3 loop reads CASSYLGQGQETQYF. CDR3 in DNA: TGTGCCAGCAGTTACTTAGGACAGGGACAAGAGACCCAGTACTTC.